The 28 T cell receptor beta chains listed next were all sequenced from one sample in a study of blood T cell repertoires in COVID-19. Repertoires were generated with immunoSEQ multiplex PCR, while TCRdb's copy carries only in-frame clones and drops some. This sample has some 260,000 clones, with around four fifths found just once. The sample was peripheral blood. The receptors stem from a woman aged 40-49 years with active or convalescent COVID-19.

The V and J genes are TRBV10-2 and TRBJ1-3, with D perhaps TRBD1 (6 bases). The germline CDR1 and CDR2 sequences are WSHSY and SAAADI. V shed 2 bases and J shed 2 bases, with 10 bases lying between them. This CDR3 is built from 15 residues. The CDR3 DNA follows: TGCGCCAGCAGTGAGAGGGGGGGTCCTGGAAACACCATATATTTT. It codes for CASSERGGPGNTIYF.

The V and J genes are TRBV9 and TRBJ1-2; D is perhaps TRBD1 (5 bases). The germline V gene has CDR1 SGDLS and CDR2 YYNGEE. The CDR3 runs to 13 residues. Between the trimmed V and J ends, which lost 3 bases and 1 base, there was a span of 7 bases. Here the CDR3 reads CASSGQGNYGYTF. DNA for the CDR3: TGTGCCAGCAGCGGTCAGGGTAACTATGGCTACACCTTC.

This clone was observed a handful of times. The rearrangement joins TRBV24-1 to TRBJ1-2, with TRBD1 as a possible D gene (6 bases). The V end lost 1 base, the J end lost 2 bases, and 13 bases lay between the germline ends. Germline CDR1 is KGHDR and CDR2 is SFDVKD. The CDR3 extends over 16 amino acids. The CDR3 reads CATSDFRAGENYGYTF. The CDR3 nucleotides read TGTGCCACCAGTGATTTTAGGGCAGGGGAGAACTATGGCTACACCTTC.

The CDR3 is CASSTIRGRPNTGELFF. CDR3 nucleotide sequence: TGTGCCAGCAGCACCATCCGCGGGAGGCCGAACACCGGGGAGCTGTTTTTT. The chain carries TRBV7-3 and TRBJ2-2; 8 nucleotides line up with TRBD2. This CDR3 has 17 amino acids. J lost 0 bases, V lost 5 bases, and 8 bases had no gene match. The germline V gene has CDR1 SGHTA and CDR2 FQGTGA.

The rearrangement joins TRBV29-1 to TRBJ1-1, with D unclear. Germline CDR1 and CDR2: SQVTM and ANQGSEA. The CDR3 has 13 residues. V was trimmed by 0 bases and J by 10 bases, leaving 15 bases between them. CDR3 nucleotide sequence: TGCAGCGTTGAAGAGGAATGGGCCCGGGGAGCTTTCTTT. The encoded protein is CSVEEEWARGAFF.

This clone has just one count. The V and J genes are TRBV10-3 and TRBJ2-2, with TRBD2 as a possible D gene (7 bases). This CDR3 has 15 residues. Germline values: CDR1 ENHRY, CDR2 SYGVKD. V gave up 8 bases and J gave up 8 bases, with 21 bases separating them. CDR3 coding DNA: TGTGCCATCTCGGGGGGCCCTAAAGACCCGGGGGAGCTGTTTTTT. It is translated as CAISGGPKDPGELFF.

The V call is TRBV28, the J call TRBJ2-7, with D perhaps matching TRBD1 (5 bases). Trimming left V 2 bases short and J 10 bases short, with 18 bases between. The CDR3 covers 14 residues. Looked up from germline, CDR1 is MDHEN and CDR2 is SYDVKM. The CDR3 nucleotides are TGTGCCAGCAGTTTAAGGGTAACACGACAGTTCCAGTACTTC. Residues: CASSLRVTRQFQYF.

The chain couples TRBV9 to TRBJ1-6; the match to TRBD1 covers 7 bases. Germline V gene data show CDR1 as SGDLS and CDR2 as YYNGEE. V lost 4 bases to trimming and J lost 9 bases; unmatched junction nucleotides: 7. The CDR3 extends over 14 amino acids. The CDR3 sequence: CASSPQGVGSPLHF. CDR3 in DNA: TGTGCCAGCAGCCCCCAGGGGGTAGGTTCACCCCTCCACTTT.

This chain joins TRBV7-9 and TRBJ2-7, with D maybe TRBD1 (6 bases). V was cut by 2 bases and J by 7 bases, with 15 bases left in between. Germline assignment: CDR1 SEHNR and CDR2 FQNEAQ (reference sequence). The CDR3 has 14 amino acids. The CDR3 here is CASSLIRGKGEQYV. The CDR3 DNA reads TGTGCCAGCAGCTTAATCAGGGGTAAAGGGGAGCAGTACGTC.

The chain recombines TRBV19 with TRBJ2-3; D possibly corresponds to TRBD2 (6 bases). Per the germline V gene, CDR1 is LNHDA and CDR2 is SQIVND (reference sequence). V lost 9 bases and J lost 4, with 17 bases in between. The CDR3 runs 14 residues. The CDR3 DNA is TGTGCCAGCGCGCGCGGGGCTCCCCCAGATACGCAGTATTTT. Translation: CASARGAPPDTQYF. Together with reference TRBV19 and TRBJ2-3, the CDR3 gives the full variable domain: DGGITQSPKYLFRKEGQNVTLSCEQNLNHDAMYWYRQDPGQGLRLIYYSQIVNDFQKGDIAEGYSVSREKKESFPLTVTSAQKNPTAFYLCASARGAPPDTQYFGPGTRLTVL.

V is TRBV6-5 and J is TRBJ1-3, with D tentatively TRBD1 (6 bases). The V gene lost 6 bases and the J gene lost 3 bases, with 15 bases spanning the gap. Germline loops: CDR1 MNHEY, CDR2 SVGAGI. CDR3 size: 15 residues. DNA for the CDR3: TGTGCCAGCAGACCACCAGGGGTTTTTGGAAACACCATATATTTT. Its translation is CASRPPGVFGNTIYF.

This clone was found a few times. In nucleotides, the CDR3 is TGTGCCAGCAGTCGACCGGGACAGGGGCTAAGCTCCTATAATTCACCCCTCCACTTT. Its translation: CASSRPGQGLSSYNSPLHF. This chain joins TRBV6-6 and TRBJ1-6; 10 nucleotides line up with TRBD1. The CDR3 is made up of 19 amino acids. Germline V gene data show CDR1 as MNHNY and CDR2 as SVGAGI (reference sequence). Germline trimming cut 5 bases from V and 0 bases from J; bases unmatched to any gene: 10.

The rearrangement uses TRBV9 and TRBJ2-2; TRBD2 matches at 11 bases. The CDR3 extends over 15 amino acids. V dropped 0 bases and J dropped 7; count of bases not matched to a gene: 2. Germline-derived CDR1 and CDR2 are SGDLS and YYNGEE. The CDR3 DNA reads TGTGCCAGCAGCGTAGAGACTAGCGGGGTCGGGGAGCTGTTTTTT. It encodes CASSVETSGVGELFF.

V and J are TRBV11-2 and TRBJ1-2; the D is unclear. The germline V gene has CDR1 SGHAT and CDR2 FQNNGV. The CDR3 spans 14 residues. V lost 4 bases to trimming and J lost 7 bases, with 16 bases between them. The CDR3, as DNA: TGTGCCAGCAGCTACGGACTCGAGGGTGGTGGCTACACCTTC. Its protein is CASSYGLEGGGYTF.

V usage is TRBV28 and J usage is TRBJ2-3, with 7 positions matching TRBD2. CDR3 length: 14 amino acids. With 7 bases clipped from V and 4 bases from J, the junction kept 8 bases outside the gene matches. Looked up from germline, CDR1 is MDHEN and CDR2 is SYDVKM. The CDR3 coding sequence is TGTGCCAGCATGACCCGTGGGGGGGCAGATACGCAGTATTTT. It specifies CASMTRGGADTQYF.

The chain recombines TRBV7-6 with TRBJ2-7, with 10 bases fitting TRBD1. V trimming: 4 bases; J trimming: 2 bases; junction bases outside the gene matches: 8. CDR3 length: 16 residues. The germline V gene has CDR1 SGHVS and CDR2 FNYEAQ. CDR3 sequence reads: CASSSALGTGAYEQYF. The CDR3 DNA reads as TGTGCCAGCAGCTCCGCCCTAGGGACAGGGGCCTACGAGCAGTACTTC.

The J gene is TRBJ1-4, the V gene TRBV4-2, with D possibly TRBD1 on 6 matching bases. The CDR3 has 15 residues. Trimming stripped 2 bases from V and 6 bases from J, with 13 bases between. Germline CDR1 and CDR2: LGHNA and YNFKEQ. CDR3 in amino acids: CASSQSGGADEKLFF. DNA for the CDR3: TGTGCCAGCAGCCAAAGCGGGGGCGCCGATGAAAAACTGTTTTTT.

The chain employs TRBV28 and TRBJ1-2; D gene unclear. V was cut by 6 bases and J by 5 bases, with 16 bases left in between. Germline V gene lookup returns CDR1 MDHEN and CDR2 SYDVKM. The CDR3 covers 14 residues. The CDR3 sequence: CASSRGRSGYGYTF. The CDR3 region has the DNA TGTGCCAGCAGCCGCGGAAGATCGGGTTATGGCTACACCTTC.

In its sample, this clone was seen once. This chain connects TRBV28 to TRBJ2-3; 12 nucleotides line up with TRBD2. The CDR3 spans 14 residues. Trimming cost V 5 bases and J 6 bases; bases outside gene matches: 3. From germline, CDR1 is MDHEN and CDR2 SYDVKM. In DNA form, the CDR3 reads TGTGCCAGCAGTCTAGCGGGGGGGCCTGATACGCAGTATTTT. Amino acid sequence: CASSLAGGPDTQYF.

The chain couples TRBV27 to TRBJ1-6; unclear D gene. Germline V lookup: CDR1 MNHEY, CDR2 SMNVEV (reference sequence). V was trimmed by 10 bases and J by 0 bases, leaving 13 bases between them. This CDR3 has 15 residues. CDR3 residues: CATRYRSSYNSPLHF. The CDR3 bases are TGTGCCACTAGATACCGGAGCTCCTATAATTCACCCCTCCACTTT.

In its sample, this clone was seen a few times. V and J are TRBV19 and TRBJ2-7, with TRBD1 matching 9 bases. Germline CDR1 is LNHDA and CDR2 is SQIVND (reference sequence). V dropped 6 bases and J dropped 5; count of bases not matched to a gene: 5. The CDR3 runs to 13 residues. The CDR3 DNA follows: TGTGCCAGTAGGGGGACAGGGTCCCACGAGCAGTACTTC. Protein sequence: CASRGTGSHEQYF. The whole variable domain, remainder taken from reference TRBV19 and TRBJ2-7, is DGGITQSPKYLFRKEGQNVTLSCEQNLNHDAMYWYRQDPGQGLRLIYYSQIVNDFQKGDIAEGYSVSREKKESFPLTVTSAQKNPTAFYLCASRGTGSHEQYFGPGTRLTVT.

The V and J genes are TRBV13 and TRBJ1-1, with TRBD1 matching over 9 bases. The junction had 2 bases not matched to a gene; V was cut back by 0 bases and J by 6 bases. Germline lookup yields CDR1 PRHDT and CDR2 FYEKMQ (reference sequence). The CDR3 sequence is 14 residues long. The CDR3 sequence is CASSLGQGASEAFF. The CDR3 DNA follows: TGTGCCAGCAGCTTAGGACAGGGGGCCTCTGAAGCTTTCTTT.

The chain combines TRBV30 with TRBJ1-6; D call uncertain. This CDR3 has 14 amino acids. V was cut by 2 bases and J by 9 bases, with 14 bases left in between. CDR1 and CDR2 (germline): GTSNPN, SVGIG (reference sequence). The DNA of the CDR3 is TGTGCCTGGAGTCGCCAGGAGGAGGGTTCACCCCTCCACTTT. Translated, it gives CAWSRQEEGSPLHF.

This clone showed up just a few times. The genes are TRBV6-5 and TRBJ2-3, with 14 bases fitting TRBD2. The CDR3 consists of 15 residues. CDR1 and CDR2 from the germline V gene are MNHEY and SVGAGI. Losses at the gene ends were 6 bases for V and 5 bases for J; bases not matched to a gene: 4. CDR3 in DNA: TGTGCCAGCAGGGGACTAGCGGGGGTGAGAGATACGCAGTATTTT. This translates into CASRGLAGVRDTQYF.

This chain uses TRBV4-1 with TRBJ2-5; 8 positions agree with TRBD1. The germline CDR1 and CDR2 sequences are MGHRA and YSYEKL. V gave up 0 bases and J gave up 6 bases; unmatched junction bases: 9. The CDR3 sequence is 16 residues long. Written as DNA, the CDR3 is TGCGCCAGCAGCCAAGACACAGGGGGTATCTCCAAGACCCAGTACTTC. Translating gives CASSQDTGGISKTQYF.

The chain combines TRBV12-3 or TRBV12-4 with TRBJ1-2; a possible D gene is TRBD1 (6 bases). CDR3 length: 12 residues. The V and J ends lost 4 bases and 9 bases respectively, with 12 bases between them. Here the CDR3 reads CASSSPQGSYTF. The CDR3 bases are TGTGCCAGCAGTTCCCCGCAGGGGAGCTACACCTTC.

V is TRBV28 and J is TRBJ1-5; D might be TRBD1 (5 bases). Per germline, CDR1 MDHEN and CDR2 SYDVKM. The CDR3 has 16 amino acids. V gave up 5 bases and J gave up 0 bases, with 14 bases separating them. This CDR3 is CASSTRDYYSNQPQHF. The CDR3 DNA reads as TGTGCCAGCAGTACACGGGACTATTATAGCAATCAGCCCCAGCATTTT.

V is TRBV19 and J is TRBJ2-5, with TRBD2 identical over 9 bases. The CDR3 is made up of 14 amino acids. Germline CDR1 is LNHDA and CDR2 is SQIVND (reference sequence). V gave up 7 bases and J gave up 4 bases; unmatched junction bases: 7. CDR3 coding DNA: TGTGCCAGTACCGGGCGGGGGGGCCCAGAGACCCAGTACTTC. It specifies CASTGRGGPETQYF. The full variable domain, its missing parts supplied by reference TRBV19 and TRBJ2-5, is DGGITQSPKYLFRKEGQNVTLSCEQNLNHDAMYWYRQDPGQGLRLIYYSQIVNDFQKGDIAEGYSVSREKKESFPLTVTSAQKNPTAFYLCASTGRGGPETQYFGPGTRLLVL.